This TCR beta chain was identified in a study of T cell repertoires in cytomegalovirus infection. This clonotype was counted many times. Its antigen is undetermined. Germline values: CDR1 SGHTA, CDR2 FQGNSA. Unmatched junction bases numbered 11, after V lost 1 base and J lost 7 bases. The CDR3 extends over 17 amino acids. From the reads, TCRdb called clonotypes with MiXCR, one entry per CDR3 protein. The table includes about 570,000 distinct CDR3 sequences, approximately 40% detected once. The receptor comes from a human donor in good health (CMV status not recorded). Some clones in this sample may be carry-over from other donors' samples. This sample comprised cultured PBMCs, obtained from culture after CMV antigen stimulation. The V and J genes are TRBV7-2 and TRBJ2-2; TRBD2 agrees at 8 bases. For the CDR3, the DNA is TGTGCCAGCAGCTTAGTTTGGTCCGCGGGAGGAGGCGGGGAGCTGTTTTTT. Amino acid sequence: CASSLVWSAGGGGELFF.